The clone carrying this TCR beta chain was counted at least ten times. The antigen remains unidentified. This sample stems from a study of early T cells in non-severe SARS-CoV-2 infection. Study-level background: Bulk RNA taken from unsorted whole blood was sequenced, leaving chains unpaired.

Findings of the study overall: Anti-spike CD8 responses were favored in VDJdb matching, and private and CD4 specificities were missed.

Researchers tagged individual cDNA molecules with unique molecular identifiers. One entry per CDR3 protein, called by TCRdb with MiXCR from the 5' RACE reads. The table records roughly 24,000 distinct CDR3 sequences, 3.5% to 5% of them present only once. The receptor's source is an adult who was a healthcare worker with PCR-confirmed SARS-CoV-2 infection or an uninfected control (not recorded which). Sequencing was carried out using whole blood.

DNA for the CDR3: TGTGCAAGTCGCTTTTCACTCGGGTGTTGGGATGAGCAGTTCTTC. Translation gives CASRFSLGCWDEQFF. The rearrangement uses TRBV12-2 and TRBJ2-1. TRBV12-2 is shown as a pseudogene. The CDR3 runs 15 residues.